A single sample is the source of the 11 T cell receptor beta chains below, sequenced in a study of T-cell reconstitution after alpha-beta-depleted transplantation in children. TCRbeta library construction was performed incorporating unique molecular identifiers. From the PCR reads, TCRdb called clonotypes with MiXCR, one entry per CDR3 protein. The repertoire holds some 190,000 distinct CDR3 sequences, with roughly 10% as singletons. This sample comprised PBMCs, obtained before TCRalphabeta/CD19-depleted stem cell transplant. The source is a boy younger than 10 with acute myeloid leukemia, due to receive a stem cell transplant.

This clonotype has ten or more counts. The chain uses TRBV5-1 and TRBJ1-1, with D tentatively TRBD1 (6 bases). CDR1 and CDR2 from the germline V gene are SGHRS and YFSETQ. The CDR3 is 14 amino acids. Trimming took 3 bases from V and 2 from J, leaving 11 bases between them. The CDR3 DNA reads as TGCGCCAGCAGCTCCGTACAGGGAAACACTGAAGCTTTCTTT. Protein: CASSSVQGNTEAFF.

This clonotype has at least ten counts. The V call is TRBV2, the J call TRBJ1-1; D gene ambiguous. Germline V gives CDR1 SNHLY, CDR2 FYNNEI. Trimming took 7 bases from V and 7 from J, leaving 10 bases between them. The CDR3 length is 11 residues. The CDR3 reads CASKVGLEAFF. Written as DNA, the CDR3 is TGTGCCAGCAAAGTAGGGCTTGAAGCTTTCTTT.

This clonotype was counted many times. The chain uses TRBV5-1 and TRBJ2-7; 8 positions agree with TRBD1. The CDR3 has 15 residues. The V gene's germline CDR1 is SGHRS and CDR2 YFSETQ. Trimming cost V 6 bases and J 2 bases; bases outside gene matches: 10. CDR3 in DNA: TGCGCCAGCAAAATGGACAGGGATGATACCTACGAGCAGTACTTC. Its translation: CASKMDRDDTYEQYF.

Note on this clonotype: A much more abundant neighbour one base away suggests this may be a read error. The chain uses TRBV20-1 and TRBJ2-3; D is perhaps TRBD2 (7 bases). The germline V gene has CDR1 DFQATT and CDR2 SNEGSKA (reference sequence). This CDR3 comprises 13 residues. The CDR3 DNA follows: TGCAGTCCTAGTGCGGGGGCCGAGGATACGCAGTATTTT. It yields the protein CSPSAGAEDTQYF.

This clonotype appeared many times. This chain links TRBV5-6 with TRBJ1-5; D unclear. The length of the CDR3 is 14 residues. Trimming shortened V by 0 bases and J by 9 bases, and 13 bases separated the two germline ends. CDR1 and CDR2 (germline): SGHDT, YYEEEE. The CDR3 DNA follows: TGTGCCAGCAGCTTGGATGGCAGCCGGGGGCCCCAGCATTTT. It yields the protein CASSLDGSRGPQHF.

A word on this clonotype: This may be a read error: a much more frequent sequence differs by one nucleotide. The V gene is TRBV20-1, the J gene TRBJ1-1; the D gene is possibly TRBD1 (5 bases). The CDR3 has 14 amino acids. The germline V gene has CDR1 DFQATT and CDR2 SNEGSKA (reference sequence). The CDR3 DNA reads as TGCGGTGCTAGGCTCGGGGGTGGATCCACTGAAGCTTTCTTT. This gives the protein CGARLGGGSTEAFF.

Concerning this clonotype itself: Given the absence of the conserved phenylalanine or tryptophan at the CDR3 end, a read error is likely. This chain links TRBV15 with TRBJ1-1; D is undetermined. Looked up from germline, CDR1 is LNHNV and CDR2 is YYDKDF (reference sequence). This CDR3 comprises 14 residues. Trimming removed 3 bases from V and 1 base from J, with 9 bases in between. Here the CDR3 reads CATSSLQENTEAFS. In DNA form, the CDR3 reads TGTGCCACCAGCAGCTTGCAGGAGAACACTGAAGCTTTCTCT.

This clonotype was detected a few times. V is TRBV12-3 or TRBV12-4 and J is TRBJ1-6; D possibly corresponds to TRBD1 (6 bases). The CDR3 is made up of 18 amino acids. Trimming left V 4 bases short and J 8 bases short, with 24 bases between. The CDR3 sequence: CASSSLTQTGPGDSPLHF. DNA of the CDR3: TGTGCCAGCAGTTCGCTAACCCAAACAGGGCCCGGGGATTCACCCCTCCACTTT.

This clonotype was found many times. As DNA, the CDR3 is TGTGCCAGCAGCCTAAGCAGCGAGGGTATGGGAGGCTACACCTTC. This sequence encodes CASSLSSEGMGGYTF. This sequence joins TRBV12-3 or TRBV12-4 and TRBJ1-2, with D unclear. The V gene lost 6 bases and the J gene lost 8 bases, with 22 bases spanning the gap. CDR3 size: 15 residues.

In this sample, this clonotype turned up many times. This chain connects TRBV7-8 to TRBJ2-1, with 7 bases identical to TRBD2. Germline lookup yields CDR1 SGHVS and CDR2 FQNEAQ. The CDR3 has 15 residues. V was pared by 5 bases and J by 3 bases, with 7 bases of the junction left unmatched. CDR3 region: CASSQSGAIYNEQFF. The CDR3 DNA reads as TGTGCCAGCAGCCAAAGCGGGGCAATCTACAATGAGCAGTTCTTC.

This clonotype has a count of ten or more. The rearrangement joins TRBV18 to TRBJ1-6, with 8 bases that match TRBD1. This CDR3 has 15 residues. The V gene end was trimmed by 4 bases and the J gene end by 8 bases; junction bases not matched to a gene: 7. CDR1 is KGHSH and CDR2 is LQKENI in the germline V gene. CDR3 in amino acids: CASSQGTGPDSPLHF. The CDR3 DNA reads as TGTGCCAGCTCACAAGGGACAGGTCCCGATTCACCCCTCCACTTT. The whole variable domain, remainder taken from reference TRBV18 and TRBJ1-6, is NAGVMQNPRHLVRRRGQEARLRCSPMKGHSHVYWYRQLPEEGLKFMVYLQKENIIDESGMPKERFSAEFPKEGPSILRIQQVVRGDSAAYFCASSQGTGPDSPLHFGNGTRLTVT.